What follows is one T cell receptor (beta chain) and its context. Assay used: immunoSEQ multiplex PCR; TCRdb lists only in-frame clones, some missing. The sample includes about 58,000 clones, about 80% of them seen just once. This entry comes from a study of blood T cell repertoires in COVID-19. Whole-study context: COVID-19 samples, acute and convalescent, were from the United States, Italy and Spain. The cDNA or gDNA used as material had been derived from T cells, B-cell-depleted T cells, or PBMCs.

Seattle's enrolled individuals joined amid active infection and were then monitored longitudinally. V lost 1 base and J 7 bases, leaving 16 bases between the germline ends. CDR3 length: 16 amino acids. Germline V gives CDR1 SGHDN, CDR2 FVKESK. The sequenced material came from peripheral blood. The gene calls are TRBV14 and TRBJ1-4, with a tentative D call TRBD1 (6 bases). The sequence came from an older man with COVID-19, enrolled during active disease. CDR3 nucleotide sequence: TGTGCCAGCAGCCAAGCGGGGGGACACTCGGTTGAAAAACTGTTTTTT. Translated, it gives CASSQAGGHSVEKLFF. The full variable domain, its missing parts supplied by reference TRBV14 and TRBJ1-4, is EAGVTQFPSHSVIEKGQTVTLRCDPISGHDNLYWYRRVMGKEIKFLLHFVKESKQDESGMPNNRFLAERTGGTYSTLKVQPAELEDSGVYFCASSQAGGHSVEKLFFGSGTQLSVL.